The clone carrying this T cell receptor beta chain was seen a handful of times. The antigen is not known. The time point is: persistent/refractory GD, antithyroid drugs over 5 years with positive TRAb. Preparation of the TCR library used RNA extracted from PBMCs. The entry originates in a study of regulatory T cells in long-lasting Graves disease. Study-wide results and caveats: Blood alone, not thyroid tissue, was studied. Limited sample numbers may have lowered accuracy.

V was clipped by 2 bases and J by 4 bases, with 11 bases between them. The CDR3 sequence is 14 residues long. The germline V gene has CDR1 SNHLY and CDR2 FYNNEI. Combining iRepertoire HTBI primers with Arm-PCR of CDR3 regions, the authors built TCR beta libraries. TCRdb redid the calling of the multiplex PCR reads with MiXCR, one entry per CDR3 protein. This table has 350,000 to 500,000 distinct CDR3 sequences, roughly 21% appearing once. This chain links TRBV2 with TRBJ1-2; D is uncertain. The sequencing used peripheral blood mononuclear cells (PBMCs), collected when the disease was refractory, from a patient treated with antithyroid drugs. The sequence was obtained from a female donor with Graves disease. In DNA, the CDR3 is TGTGCCAGCAGTGAATTTTCGGGTCTCTATGGCTACACCTTC. Translation gives CASSEFSGLYGYTF.